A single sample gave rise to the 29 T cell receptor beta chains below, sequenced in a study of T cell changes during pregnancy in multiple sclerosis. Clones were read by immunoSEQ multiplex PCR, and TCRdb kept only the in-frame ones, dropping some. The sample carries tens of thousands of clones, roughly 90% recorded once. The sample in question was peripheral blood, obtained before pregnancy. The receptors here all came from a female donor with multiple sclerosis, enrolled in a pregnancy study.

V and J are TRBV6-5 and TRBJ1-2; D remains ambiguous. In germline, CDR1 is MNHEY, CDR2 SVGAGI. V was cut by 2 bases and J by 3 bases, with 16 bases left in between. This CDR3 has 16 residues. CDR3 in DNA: TGTGCCAGCAGTTACAGGCAGCCGTCAGGATACTATGGCTACACCTTC. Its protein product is CASSYRQPSGYYGYTF.

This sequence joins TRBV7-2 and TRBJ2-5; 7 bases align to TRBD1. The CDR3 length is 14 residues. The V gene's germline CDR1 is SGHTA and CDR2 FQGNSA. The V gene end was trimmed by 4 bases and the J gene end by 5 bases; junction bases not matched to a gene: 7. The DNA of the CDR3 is TGTGCCAGCAGCTGGGACAGACTTGGTGAGACCCAGTACTTC. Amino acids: CASSWDRLGETQYF.

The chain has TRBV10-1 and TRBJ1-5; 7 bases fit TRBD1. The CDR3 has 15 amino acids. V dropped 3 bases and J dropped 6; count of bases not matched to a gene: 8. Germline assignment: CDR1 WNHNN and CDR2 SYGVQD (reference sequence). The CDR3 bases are TGCGCCAGCAGTGATGCACGACAGGGATGTCAGCCCCAGCATTTT. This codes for CASSDARQGCQPQHF.

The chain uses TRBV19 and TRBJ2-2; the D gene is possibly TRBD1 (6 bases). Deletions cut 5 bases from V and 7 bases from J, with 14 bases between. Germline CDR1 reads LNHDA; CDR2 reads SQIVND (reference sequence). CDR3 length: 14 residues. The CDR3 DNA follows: TGTGCCAGTAGTTTTTTACAGGGTGTCGGGGAGCTGTTTTTT. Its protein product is CASSFLQGVGELFF. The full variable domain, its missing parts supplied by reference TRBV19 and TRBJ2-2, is DGGITQSPKYLFRKEGQNVTLSCEQNLNHDAMYWYRQDPGQGLRLIYYSQIVNDFQKGDIAEGYSVSREKKESFPLTVTSAQKNPTAFYLCASSFLQGVGELFFGEGSRLTVL.

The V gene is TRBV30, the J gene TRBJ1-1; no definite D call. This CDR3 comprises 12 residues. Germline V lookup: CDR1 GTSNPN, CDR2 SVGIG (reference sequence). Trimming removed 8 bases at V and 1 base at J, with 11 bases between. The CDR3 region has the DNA TGTGCCGCACTTCACGCGAACACTGAAGCTTTCTTT. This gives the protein CAALHANTEAFF.

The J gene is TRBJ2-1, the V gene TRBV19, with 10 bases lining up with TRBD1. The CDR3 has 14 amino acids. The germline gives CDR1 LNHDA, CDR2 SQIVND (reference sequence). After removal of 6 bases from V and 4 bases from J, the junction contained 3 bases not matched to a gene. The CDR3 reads CASSDRGQYNEQFF. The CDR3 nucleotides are TGTGCCAGTAGCGACAGGGGGCAGTACAATGAGCAGTTCTTC.

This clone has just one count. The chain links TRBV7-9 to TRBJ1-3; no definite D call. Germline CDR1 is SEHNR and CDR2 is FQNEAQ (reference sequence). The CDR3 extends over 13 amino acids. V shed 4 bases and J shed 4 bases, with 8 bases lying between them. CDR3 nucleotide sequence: TGTGCCAGCAGCTCCCGAGGCGGAAACACCATATATTTT. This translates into CASSSRGGNTIYF.

The CDR3 coding sequence is TGTGCCAGCAGTGAAGCGCTTCCTTGGACTAGCGGGGGGCGGGAGACGTACTTC. Protein: CASSEALPWTSGGRETYF. The chain recombines TRBV6-1 with TRBJ2-7, with 14 positions matching TRBD2. CDR1 and CDR2 (germline): MNHNS, SASEGT. The CDR3 spans 18 residues. Unmatched junction bases numbered 16, after V lost 0 bases and J lost 12 bases.

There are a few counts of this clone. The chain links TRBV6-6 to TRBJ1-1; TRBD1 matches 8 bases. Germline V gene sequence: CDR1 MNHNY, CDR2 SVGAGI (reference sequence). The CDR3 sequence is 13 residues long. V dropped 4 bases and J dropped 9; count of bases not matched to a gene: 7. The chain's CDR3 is CASSLSQGAQAFF. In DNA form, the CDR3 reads TGTGCCAGCAGTTTGTCCCAGGGGGCGCAAGCTTTCTTT.

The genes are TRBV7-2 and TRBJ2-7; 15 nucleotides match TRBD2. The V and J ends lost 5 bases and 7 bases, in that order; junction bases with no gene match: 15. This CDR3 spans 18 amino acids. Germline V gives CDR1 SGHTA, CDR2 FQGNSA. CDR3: CASSHVGLGLAGGNEQYF. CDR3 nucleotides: TGTGCCAGCAGCCACGTAGGCCTGGGACTAGCGGGGGGCAATGAGCAGTACTTC.

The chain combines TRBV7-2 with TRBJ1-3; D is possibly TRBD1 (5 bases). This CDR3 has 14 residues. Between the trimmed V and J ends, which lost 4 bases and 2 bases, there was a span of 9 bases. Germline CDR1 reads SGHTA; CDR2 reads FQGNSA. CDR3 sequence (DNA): TGTGCCAGCAGCTCGACAGAAACTGGAAACACCATATATTTT. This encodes CASSSTETGNTIYF.

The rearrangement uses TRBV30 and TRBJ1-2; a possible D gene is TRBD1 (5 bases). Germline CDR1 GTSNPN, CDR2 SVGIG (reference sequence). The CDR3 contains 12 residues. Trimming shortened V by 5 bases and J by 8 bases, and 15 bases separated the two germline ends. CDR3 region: CAWWGGVEGYTF. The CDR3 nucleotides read TGTGCCTGGTGGGGGGGTGTGGAAGGCTACACCTTC.

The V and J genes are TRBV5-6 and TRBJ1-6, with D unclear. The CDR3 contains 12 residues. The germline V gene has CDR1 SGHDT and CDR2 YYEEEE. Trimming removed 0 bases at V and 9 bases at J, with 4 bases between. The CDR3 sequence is CASSLVSSPLHF. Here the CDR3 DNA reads TGTGCCAGCAGCTTGGTGAGTTCACCCCTCCACTTT.

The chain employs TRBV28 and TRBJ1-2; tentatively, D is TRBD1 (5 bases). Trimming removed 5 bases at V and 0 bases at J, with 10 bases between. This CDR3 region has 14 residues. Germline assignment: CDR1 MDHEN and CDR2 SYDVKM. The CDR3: CASSHRSSNYGYTF. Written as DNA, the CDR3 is TGTGCCAGCAGTCACAGGAGTTCTAACTATGGCTACACCTTC.

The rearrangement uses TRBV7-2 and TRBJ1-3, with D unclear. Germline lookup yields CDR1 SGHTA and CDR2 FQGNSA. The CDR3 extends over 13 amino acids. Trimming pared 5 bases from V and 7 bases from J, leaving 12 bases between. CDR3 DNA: TGTGCCAGCAGCCCCCCTCCCCGGAACACCATATATTTT. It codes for CASSPPPRNTIYF.

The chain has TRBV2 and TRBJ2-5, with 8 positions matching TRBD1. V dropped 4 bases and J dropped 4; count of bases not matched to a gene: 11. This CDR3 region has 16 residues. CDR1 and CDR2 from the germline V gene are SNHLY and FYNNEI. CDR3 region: CASSGGQGGILETQYF. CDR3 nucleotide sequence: TGTGCCAGCAGTGGAGGACAGGGTGGGATATTAGAGACCCAGTACTTC.

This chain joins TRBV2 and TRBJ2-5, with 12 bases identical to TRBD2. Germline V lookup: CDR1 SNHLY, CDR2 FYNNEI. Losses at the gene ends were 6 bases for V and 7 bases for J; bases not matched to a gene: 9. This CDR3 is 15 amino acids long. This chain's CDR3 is CASRSTSGGPGTQYF. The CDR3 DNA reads TGTGCCAGCAGATCGACTAGCGGGGGCCCCGGGACCCAGTACTTC.

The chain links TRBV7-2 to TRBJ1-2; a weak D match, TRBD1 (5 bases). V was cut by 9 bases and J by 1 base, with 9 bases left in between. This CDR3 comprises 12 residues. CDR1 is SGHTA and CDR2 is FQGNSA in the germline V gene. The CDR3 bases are TGTGCCAGGCGGGACGGTAACTATGGCTACACCTTC. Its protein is CARRDGNYGYTF.

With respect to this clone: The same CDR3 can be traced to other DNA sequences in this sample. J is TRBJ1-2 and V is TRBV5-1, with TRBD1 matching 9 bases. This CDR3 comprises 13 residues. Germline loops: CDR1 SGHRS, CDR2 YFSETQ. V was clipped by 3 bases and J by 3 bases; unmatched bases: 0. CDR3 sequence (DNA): TGCGCCAGCAGCTGGGACAGGGACTATGGCTACACCTTC. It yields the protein CASSWDRDYGYTF.

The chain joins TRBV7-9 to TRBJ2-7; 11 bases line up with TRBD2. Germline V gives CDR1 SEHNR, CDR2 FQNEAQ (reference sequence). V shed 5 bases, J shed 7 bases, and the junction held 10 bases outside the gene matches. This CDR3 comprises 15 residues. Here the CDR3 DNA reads TGTGCCAGCAGCCTGTATAGCGGGAGGGCAGAAGAGCAGTACTTC. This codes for CASSLYSGRAEEQYF.

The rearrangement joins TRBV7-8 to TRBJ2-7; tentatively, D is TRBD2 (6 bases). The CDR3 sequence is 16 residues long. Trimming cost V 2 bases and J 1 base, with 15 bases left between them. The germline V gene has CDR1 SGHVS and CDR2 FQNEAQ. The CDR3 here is CASSLTPTRASYEQYF. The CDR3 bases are TGTGCCAGCAGCTTAACCCCGACTAGAGCATCCTACGAGCAGTACTTC.

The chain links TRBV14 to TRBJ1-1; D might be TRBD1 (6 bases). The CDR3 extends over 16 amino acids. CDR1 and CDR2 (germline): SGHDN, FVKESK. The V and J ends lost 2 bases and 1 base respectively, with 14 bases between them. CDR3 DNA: TGTGCCAGCAGCCAATTACCAGGACAGCCGAACACTGAAGCTTTCTTT. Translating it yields CASSQLPGQPNTEAFF.

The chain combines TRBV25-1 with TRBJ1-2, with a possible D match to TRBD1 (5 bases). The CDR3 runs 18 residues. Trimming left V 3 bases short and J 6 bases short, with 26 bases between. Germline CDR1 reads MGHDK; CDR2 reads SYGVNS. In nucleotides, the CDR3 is TGTGCCAGCAGTGATCGGGGGGGAAAACGGGGGTTTTACGATGGCTACACCTTC. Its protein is CASSDRGGKRGFYDGYTF.

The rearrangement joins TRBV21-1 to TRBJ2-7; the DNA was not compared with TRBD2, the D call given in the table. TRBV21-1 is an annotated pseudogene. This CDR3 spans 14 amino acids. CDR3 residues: CASSKEILEDEQYF. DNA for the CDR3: TGTGCCAGCAGCAAAGAAATATTAGAAGACGAGCAGTACTTC.

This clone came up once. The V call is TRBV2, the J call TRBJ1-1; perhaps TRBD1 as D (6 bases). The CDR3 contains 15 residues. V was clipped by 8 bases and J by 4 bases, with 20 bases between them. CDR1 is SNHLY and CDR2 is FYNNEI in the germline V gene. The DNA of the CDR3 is TGTGCCAGCCCAACAGCGACAGGTATAATCACTGAAGCTTTCTTT. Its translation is CASPTATGIITEAFF. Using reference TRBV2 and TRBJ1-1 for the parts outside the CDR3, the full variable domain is EPEVTQTPSHQVTQMGQEVILRCVPISNHLYFYWYRQILGQKVEFLVSFYNNEISEKSEIFDDQFSVERPDGSNFTLKIRSTKLEDSAMYFCASPTATGIITEAFFGQGTRLTVV.

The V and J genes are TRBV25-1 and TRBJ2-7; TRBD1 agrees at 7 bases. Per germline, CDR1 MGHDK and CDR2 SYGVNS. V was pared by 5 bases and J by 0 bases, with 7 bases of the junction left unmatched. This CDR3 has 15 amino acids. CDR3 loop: CASSQHGTASYEQYF. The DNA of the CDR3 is TGTGCCAGCAGTCAACACGGGACAGCCTCCTACGAGCAGTACTTC.

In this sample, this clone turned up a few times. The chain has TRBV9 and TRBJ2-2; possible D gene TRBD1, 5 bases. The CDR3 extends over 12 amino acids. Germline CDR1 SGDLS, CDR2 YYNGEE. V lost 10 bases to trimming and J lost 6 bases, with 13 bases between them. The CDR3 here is CASQGLAGELFF. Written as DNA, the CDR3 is TGTGCCTCCCAGGGTTTGGCCGGGGAGCTGTTTTTT.

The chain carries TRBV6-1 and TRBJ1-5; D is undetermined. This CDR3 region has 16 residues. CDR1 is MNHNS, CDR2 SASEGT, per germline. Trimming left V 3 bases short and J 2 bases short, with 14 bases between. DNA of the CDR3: TGTGCCAGCAGTGAGAGGTCTGGCGGCCGCAATCAGCCCCAGCATTTT. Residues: CASSERSGGRNQPQHF.

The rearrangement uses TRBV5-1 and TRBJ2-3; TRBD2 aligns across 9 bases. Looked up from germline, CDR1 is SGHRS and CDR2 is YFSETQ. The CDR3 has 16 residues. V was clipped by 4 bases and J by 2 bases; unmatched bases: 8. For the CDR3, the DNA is TGCGCCAGCAGCCCAGCGGGGGGACTCTACACAGATACGCAGTATTTT. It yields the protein CASSPAGGLYTDTQYF.